This TCR beta chain was captured by sequencing in a study of T cells in Graves' hyperthyroidism and ophthalmopathy. Study-wide results and limits: Progression to ophthalmopathy was predicted a median of roughly 6.8 months early.

Amplification of TCR beta CDR3 regions used RNA as the template. HTBI primers were used for first-round RT-PCR of the TCR CDR3. TCRdb ran MiXCR on the multiplex PCR reads and lists one entry per CDR3 protein. Of 550,000 to 600,000 distinct CDR3 sequences listed, 13% to 15% are singletons. This clonotype was counted a few times. Its antigen is as yet unknown. The CDR3 consists of 15 residues. The V and J ends lost 5 bases and 1 base respectively, with 15 bases between them. Germline V gene data show CDR1 as SGHVS and CDR2 as FNYEAQ. Clinical Activity Scores of at least 3, NOSPECS grades of at least 4 and durations under 3 months characterized ophthalmopathy patients.

The J gene is TRBJ2-7, the V gene TRBV7-6, with D possibly TRBD1 on 6 matching bases. The source material was blood. The TCR originated in a woman between 18 and 29 years old with Graves' ophthalmopathy. The CDR3 sequence is CASSPIVRGSYEQYF. CDR3 DNA sequence: TGTGCCAGCAGCCCGATCGTCAGGGGATCCTACGAGCAGTACTTC.